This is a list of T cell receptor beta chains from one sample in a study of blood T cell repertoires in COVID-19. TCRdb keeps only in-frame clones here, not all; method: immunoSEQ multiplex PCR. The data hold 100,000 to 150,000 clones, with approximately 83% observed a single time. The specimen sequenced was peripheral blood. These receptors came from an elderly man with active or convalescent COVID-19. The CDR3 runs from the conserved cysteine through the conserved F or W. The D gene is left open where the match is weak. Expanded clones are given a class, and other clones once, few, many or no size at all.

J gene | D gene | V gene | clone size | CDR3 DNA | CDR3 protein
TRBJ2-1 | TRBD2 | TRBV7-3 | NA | TGTGCCAGCAGCAGTATAACTAGCGGGGGCGATGAGCAGTTCTTC | CASSSITSGGDEQFF
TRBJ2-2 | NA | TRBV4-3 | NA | TGCGCCAGCAGCCAAGACAGGGTTGCCACCGGGGAGCTGTTTTTT | CASSQDRVATGELFF
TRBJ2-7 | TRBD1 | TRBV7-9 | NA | TGTGCCAGCAGTCCGGACAGGAGATACGAGCAGTACTTC | CASSPDRRYEQYF
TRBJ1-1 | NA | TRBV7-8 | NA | TGTGCCAGCAGCTTAGCGGCGGGGAACACTGAAGCTTTCTTT | CASSLAAGNTEAFF
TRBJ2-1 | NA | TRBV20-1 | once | TGCAGTGCTAGTGACAACTCCTACAATGAGCAGTTCTTC | CSASDNSYNEQFF
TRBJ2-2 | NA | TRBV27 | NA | TGTGCCAGCAGTTTGTCCAGGAACACCGGGGAGCTGTTTTTT | CASSLSRNTGELFF
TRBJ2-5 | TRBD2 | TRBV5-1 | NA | TGCGCCAGCAGCTCGGACCTACTAGCGGGGGGGCTGGGTGAGACCCAGTACTTC | CASSSDLLAGGLGETQYF
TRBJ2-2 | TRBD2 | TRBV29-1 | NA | TGCAGCGTTGAATGGGGACTAGCGGGAGGGCGGGGCACCGGGGAGCTGTTTTTT | CSVEWGLAGGRGTGELFF
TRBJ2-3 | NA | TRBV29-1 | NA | TGCAGCTCCTGGAGGGGCACAGATACGCAGTATTTT | CSSWRGTDTQYF
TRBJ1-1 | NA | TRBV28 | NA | TGTGCCAGCAGTTTCGGCAGGGGTTACACTGAAGCTTTCTTT | CASSFGRGYTEAFF
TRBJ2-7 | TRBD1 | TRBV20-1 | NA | TGCAGTGCTGAGGACAGGGGGCAGTACTTC | CSAEDRGQYF
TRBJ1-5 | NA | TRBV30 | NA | TGTGCCTGGAGGGGGGGGTCAGATCAGCCCCAGCATTTT | CAWRGGSDQPQHF
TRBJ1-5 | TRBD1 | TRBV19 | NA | TGTGCCAGTAGTACAAGTGGACAGGTCAACCAGCCCCAGCATTTT | CASSTSGQVNQPQHF
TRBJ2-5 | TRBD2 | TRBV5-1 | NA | TGCGCCAGCAGTCCCGGGACTAGCGGGAACCCCCTCCTGGAGACCCAGTACTTC | CASSPGTSGNPLLETQYF